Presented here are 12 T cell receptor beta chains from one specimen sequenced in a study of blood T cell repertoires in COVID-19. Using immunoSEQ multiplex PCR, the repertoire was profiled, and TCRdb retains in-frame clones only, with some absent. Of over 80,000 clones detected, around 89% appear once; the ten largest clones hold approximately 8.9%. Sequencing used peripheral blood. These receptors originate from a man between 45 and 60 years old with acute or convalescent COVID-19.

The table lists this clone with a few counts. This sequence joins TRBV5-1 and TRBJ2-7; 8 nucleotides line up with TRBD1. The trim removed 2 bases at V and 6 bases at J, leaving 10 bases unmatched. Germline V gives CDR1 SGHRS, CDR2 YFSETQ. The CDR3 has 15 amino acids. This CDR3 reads CASSLLAGGALEQYF. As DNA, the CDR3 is TGCGCCAGCAGCTTATTGGCAGGGGGCGCCCTCGAGCAGTACTTC.

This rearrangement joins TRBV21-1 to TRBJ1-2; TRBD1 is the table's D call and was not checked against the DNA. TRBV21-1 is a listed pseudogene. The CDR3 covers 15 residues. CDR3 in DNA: TGTGCCAGCAGCAAAGTAGGGGCCCCTGACTATGGCTACACCTTC. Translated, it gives CASSKVGAPDYGYTF.

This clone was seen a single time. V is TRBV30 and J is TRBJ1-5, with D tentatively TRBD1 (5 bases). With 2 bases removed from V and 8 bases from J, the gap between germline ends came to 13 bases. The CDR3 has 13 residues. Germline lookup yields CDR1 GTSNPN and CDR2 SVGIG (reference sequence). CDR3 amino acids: CAWSREGPKPQHF. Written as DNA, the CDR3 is TGTGCCTGGAGTCGGGAGGGGCCTAAGCCCCAGCATTTT. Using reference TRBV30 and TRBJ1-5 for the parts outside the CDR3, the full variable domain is SQTIHQWPATLVQPVGSPLSLECTVEGTSNPNLYWYRQAAGRGLQLLFYSVGIGQISSEVPQNLSASRPQDRQFILSSKKLLLSDSGFYLCAWSREGPKPQHFGDGTRLSIL.

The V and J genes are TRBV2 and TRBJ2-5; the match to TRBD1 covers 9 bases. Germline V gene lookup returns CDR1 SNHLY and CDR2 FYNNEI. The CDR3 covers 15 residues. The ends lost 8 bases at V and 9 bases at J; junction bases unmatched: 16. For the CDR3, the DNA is TGTGCCAGCTTATTTTCAACCGGGACAGGGAGTGCCCAGTACTTC. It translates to CASLFSTGTGSAQYF. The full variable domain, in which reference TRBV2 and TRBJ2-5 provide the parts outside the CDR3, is EPEVTQTPSHQVTQMGQEVILRCVPISNHLYFYWYRQILGQKVEFLVSFYNNEISEKSEIFDDQFSVERPDGSNFTLKIRSTKLEDSAMYFCASLFSTGTGSAQYFGPGTRLLVL.

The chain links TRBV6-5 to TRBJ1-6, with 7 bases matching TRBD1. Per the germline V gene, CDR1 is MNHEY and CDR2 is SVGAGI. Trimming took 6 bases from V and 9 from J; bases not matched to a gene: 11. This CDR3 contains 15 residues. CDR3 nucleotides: TGTGCCAGCAGAATCGGACAGGTGGAGGGTTCACCCCTCCACTTT. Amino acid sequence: CASRIGQVEGSPLHF.

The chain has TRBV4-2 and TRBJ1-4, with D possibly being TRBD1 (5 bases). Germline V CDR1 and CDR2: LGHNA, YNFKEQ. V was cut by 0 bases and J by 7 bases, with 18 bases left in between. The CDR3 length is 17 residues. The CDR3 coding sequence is TGTGCCAGCAGCCAAGATCGGACACGTGCTTTTCGTGAAAAACTGTTTTTT. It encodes CASSQDRTRAFREKLFF.

CDR3 protein: CASKPAGQGNEKLFF. CDR3 DNA sequence: TGCGCCAGTAAACCCGCGGGACAGGGAAATGAAAAACTGTTTTTT. The chain carries TRBV23-1 and TRBJ1-4; TRBD1 matches at 9 bases. TRBV23-1 is annotated as an ORF whose role is uncertain. The CDR3 sequence is 15 residues long. Trimming cost V 9 bases and J 5 bases; bases outside gene matches: 10.

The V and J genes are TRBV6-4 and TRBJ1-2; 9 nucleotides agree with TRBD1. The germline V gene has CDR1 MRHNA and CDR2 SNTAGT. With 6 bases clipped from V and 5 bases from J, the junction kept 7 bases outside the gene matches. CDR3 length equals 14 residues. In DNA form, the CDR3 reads TGTGCCAGCAGCCCGGGACAGGGCCTTTATGGCTACACCTTC. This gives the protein CASSPGQGLYGYTF.

CDR3 DNA sequence: TGTGCCAGTAGTATGAAGGGAGCGGGGGGCACAGATACGCAGTATTTT. Residues: CASSMKGAGGTDTQYF. The chain links TRBV19 to TRBJ2-3; TRBD2 agrees at 8 bases. Germline V gives CDR1 LNHDA, CDR2 SQIVND (reference sequence). V was pared by 3 bases and J by 1 base, with 6 bases of the junction left unmatched. This CDR3 is 16 amino acids long.

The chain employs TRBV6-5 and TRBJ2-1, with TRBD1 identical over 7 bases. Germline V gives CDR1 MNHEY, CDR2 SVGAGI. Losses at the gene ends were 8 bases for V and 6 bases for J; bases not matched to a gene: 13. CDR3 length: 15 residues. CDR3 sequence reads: CASRSGTDRINEQFF. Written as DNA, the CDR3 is TGTGCCAGCCGCTCCGGGACAGACCGAATCAATGAGCAGTTCTTC.

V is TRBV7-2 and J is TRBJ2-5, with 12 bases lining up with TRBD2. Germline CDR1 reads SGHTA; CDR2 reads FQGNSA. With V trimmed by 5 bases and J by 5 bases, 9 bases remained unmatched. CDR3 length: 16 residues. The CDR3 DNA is TGTGCCAGCAGCCCCCTCACTAGCGGGGGGTGGGAGACCCAGTACTTC. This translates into CASSPLTSGGWETQYF. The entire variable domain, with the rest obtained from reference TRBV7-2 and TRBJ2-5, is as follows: GAGVSQSPSNKVTEKGKDVELRCDPISGHTALYWYRQSLGQGLEFLIYFQGNSAPDKSGLPSDRFSAERTGGSVSTLTIQRTQQEDSAVYLCASSPLTSGGWETQYFGPGTRLLVL.

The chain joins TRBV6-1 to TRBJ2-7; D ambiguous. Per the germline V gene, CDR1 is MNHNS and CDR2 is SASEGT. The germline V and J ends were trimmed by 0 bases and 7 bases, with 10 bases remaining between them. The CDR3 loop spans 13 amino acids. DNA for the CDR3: TGTGCCAGCAGTGAAGCGTTTGAGAGAGAGCAGTACTTC. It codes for CASSEAFEREQYF.